This T cell receptor beta chain appears in the sequencing data of a study of cytomegalovirus exposure and HLA in healthy donors. V gave up 0 bases and J gave up 2 bases, with 8 bases separating them. Per the germline V gene, CDR1 is SGDLS and CDR2 is YYNGEE. The CDR3 totals 14 residues. Findings and caveats of the study: According to a later analysis, most TCR beta chains associated with CMV appeared HLA-restricted. It was assumed in the presence/absence analyses that sequencing depth was roughly uniform across donors.

The primer mix had 60 Vbeta and 13 Jbeta primers. Profiling relied on immunoSEQ multiplex PCR, and the TCRdb table lists in-frame clones only, not all of them. The repertoire consists of some 130,000 clones, with more than 80% occurring once and the leading ten covering approximately 6.7%. As regards this clone: Its target is unknown.

Material for sequencing was PBMCs. The origin of this receptor is a woman in her twenties or thirties in good health and CMV-seropositive. The chain recombines TRBV9 with TRBJ1-1; TRBD1 might be the D (6 bases). The CDR3, as DNA: TGTGCCAGCAGCGTAGCGACAGGTAACACTGAAGCTTTCTTT. It yields the protein CASSVATGNTEAFF.